Below are 26 T cell receptor beta chains sequenced from a single sample in a study of shared T cell receptors in the human thymus. Assay: immunoSEQ multiplex PCR; the TCRdb copy retains only in-frame clones and omits some. The sample has some 760,000 clones; approximately 85% are singletons. The same sample was also studied in work on human thymus T cells.

The sample was thymocytes. These receptor sequences come from a girl under three years old with a congenital heart defect.

The chain couples TRBV7-2 to TRBJ1-6; 7 bases fit TRBD1. In germline, CDR1 is SGHTA, CDR2 FQGNSA. The ends lost 6 bases at V and 5 bases at J; junction bases unmatched: 7. This CDR3 has 15 residues. The CDR3 here is CASRPRDRDNSPLHF. Written as DNA, the CDR3 is TGTGCCAGCAGACCCCGGGACAGAGATAATTCACCCCTCCACTTT.

This chain uses TRBV4-3 with TRBJ1-6, with a possible D match to TRBD1 (6 bases). Per germline, CDR1 LGHNA and CDR2 YSLEER. V lost 4 bases and J lost 7, with 20 bases in between. This CDR3 has 17 residues. CDR3 sequence reads: CASSREPHRVQNSPLHF. In DNA form, the CDR3 reads TGCGCCAGCAGCCGAGAACCGCACAGGGTTCAGAATTCACCCCTCCACTTT.

J is TRBJ1-2 and V is TRBV7-8; D gene unclear. CDR1 is SGHVS and CDR2 is FQNEAQ in the germline V gene. Trimming took off 2 bases at V and 3 bases at J, with 10 bases between the two ends. The CDR3 contains 14 residues. The CDR3 coding sequence is TGTGCCAGCAGCTTATCTTCCGGGGACTATGGCTACACCTTC. Translated, it gives CASSLSSGDYGYTF.

V and J are TRBV4-1 and TRBJ2-5; TRBD2 matches 11 bases. V lost 0 bases and J lost 2; bases outside the gene matches: 11. The CDR3 loop spans 19 amino acids. Looked up from germline, CDR1 is MGHRA and CDR2 is YSYEKL. The CDR3, as DNA: TGCGCCAGCAGCCAAGATCGAACTAGCGGGGGCCCTCGGCAAGAGACCCAGTACTTC. Translation gives CASSQDRTSGGPRQETQYF.

The gene calls are TRBV10-3 and TRBJ2-6; 11 nucleotides line up with TRBD2. Germline trimming cut 2 bases from V and 0 bases from J; bases unmatched to any gene: 6. The CDR3 has 19 residues. Germline V lookup: CDR1 ENHRY, CDR2 SYGVKD. CDR3: CAISEPTSGESSGANVLTF. In nucleotides, the CDR3 is TGTGCCATCAGTGAGCCGACTAGCGGGGAGAGCTCTGGGGCCAACGTCCTGACTTTC.

The chain recombines TRBV28 with TRBJ1-6; tentative D call: TRBD1 (6 bases). CDR1 is MDHEN and CDR2 is SYDVKM in the germline V gene. This CDR3 has 16 residues. V lost 7 bases, J lost 7 bases, and 20 bases lay in between. The CDR3 region has the DNA TGTGCCAGCAAACGCGCCCTTGGGCAGGGGAATTCACCCCTCCACTTT. Amino acid sequence: CASKRALGQGNSPLHF.

V gene TRBV10-3 combines with J gene TRBJ1-2; TRBD1 matches at 8 bases. CDR3 length: 17 amino acids. V was clipped by 3 bases and J by 4 bases; unmatched bases: 13. The V gene's germline CDR1 is ENHRY and CDR2 SYGVKD. CDR3 DNA: TGTGCCATCAGTGAAATCCCGGTGGGAGACAGGGGCTATGGCTACACCTTC. It specifies CAISEIPVGDRGYGYTF.

This chain uses TRBV4-1 with TRBJ1-2, with 7 bases that match TRBD1. Germline trimming cut 8 bases from V and 8 bases from J; bases unmatched to any gene: 11. The germline V gene has CDR1 MGHRA and CDR2 YSYEKL. This CDR3 spans 13 amino acids. DNA for the CDR3: TGCGCCAGCCGGGGGACAGTGGGGCTCGGCTACACCTTC. The encoded protein is CASRGTVGLGYTF.

The CDR3 DNA reads TGTGCCAGCAGCTTGGAAATGGGGCGGAACAATGAGCAGTTCTTC. Translation gives CASSLEMGRNNEQFF. The chain couples TRBV5-4 to TRBJ2-1; the D gene is possibly TRBD1 (5 bases). Deletions cut 0 bases from V and 5 bases from J, with 12 bases between. The CDR3 loop spans 15 amino acids. Germline values: CDR1 SGHNT, CDR2 YYREEE (reference sequence). The full variable domain, rest sourced from reference TRBV5-4 and TRBJ2-1, is ETGVTQSPTHLIKTRGQQVTLRCSSQSGHNTVSWYQQALGQGPQFIFQYYREEENGRGNFPPRFSGLQFPNYSSELNVNALELDDSALYLCASSLEMGRNNEQFFGPGTRLTVL.

The V gene is TRBV28, the J gene TRBJ2-7; D remains ambiguous. In germline, CDR1 is MDHEN, CDR2 SYDVKM. This CDR3 is built from 15 residues. V was pared by 3 bases and J by 1 base, with 13 bases between. The CDR3 reads CASSFVSLNSYEQYF. Here the CDR3 DNA reads TGTGCCAGCAGTTTTGTTAGCCTCAATTCCTACGAGCAGTACTTC.

As DNA, the CDR3 is TGTGCCAGCAGCCCCTACGGGACAGCGGGAAACACCATATATTTT. Translation gives CASSPYGTAGNTIYF. The chain has TRBV5-4 and TRBJ1-3, with 7 positions matching TRBD1. CDR3 length: 15 amino acids. Germline assignment: CDR1 SGHNT and CDR2 YYREEE (reference sequence). V trimming: 4 bases; J trimming: 4 bases; junction bases outside the gene matches: 8.

This chain joins TRBV28 and TRBJ1-1, with unresolved D. Germline CDR1 and CDR2: MDHEN and SYDVKM. V lost 7 bases to trimming and J lost 0 bases, with 15 bases between them. The CDR3 is 15 amino acids. As DNA, the CDR3 is TGTGCCAGCAAACGAGGATGCAACTTGAACACTGAAGCTTTCTTT. Protein: CASKRGCNLNTEAFF.

This chain connects TRBV7-2 to TRBJ1-2, with a weak D call TRBD1 (5 bases). Trimming removed 7 bases from V and 3 bases from J, with 18 bases in between. From germline, CDR1 is SGHTA and CDR2 FQGNSA. This CDR3 region has 15 residues. The CDR3: CASIQYTGSHYGYTF. CDR3 nucleotide sequence: TGTGCCAGCATCCAATACACAGGCTCCCACTATGGCTACACCTTC.

V gene TRBV10-3 combines with J gene TRBJ1-5; D not certain. V was pared by 4 bases and J by 2 bases, with 12 bases between. The CDR3 is 15 amino acids. Germline CDR1 ENHRY, CDR2 SYGVKD. The CDR3 sequence is CAISARLTRNQPQHF. For the CDR3, the DNA is TGTGCCATCAGTGCCCGGTTAACTCGCAATCAGCCCCAGCATTTT.

The chain couples TRBV7-8 to TRBJ2-5, with 8 bases matching TRBD2. J was trimmed by 4 bases and V by 2 bases; bases with no gene match: 15. The CDR3 contains 18 residues. The germline CDR1 and CDR2 sequences are SGHVS and FQNEAQ. The CDR3 sequence: CASSLPGGTSFGRETQYF. The DNA for the CDR3 is TGTGCCAGCAGCTTACCGGGAGGGACTAGTTTCGGACGAGAGACCCAGTACTTC.

This clone was counted a single time. The chain links TRBV29-1 to TRBJ2-1; 11 bases agree with TRBD1. Germline assignment: CDR1 SQVTM and CDR2 ANQGSEA. V lost 5 bases, J lost 3 bases, and 9 bases stayed unmatched. The CDR3 totals 16 residues. The CDR3 loop is CSVWTGGYLDYNEQFF. The CDR3 DNA reads TGCAGCGTTTGGACAGGGGGCTACTTGGACTACAATGAGCAGTTCTTC.

The chain uses TRBV5-5 and TRBJ1-6; no firm D call. V dropped 2 bases and J dropped 10 bases, with 13 bases sitting between them. Germline V gene sequence: CDR1 SGHKS, CDR2 YYEKEE (reference sequence). The CDR3 loop spans 14 amino acids. The DNA for the CDR3 is TGTGCCAGCAGCTTCCGGGGAGGGCCCTCACCCCTCCACTTT. It translates to CASSFRGGPSPLHF.

J is TRBJ2-7 and V is TRBV11-2; D perhaps matches TRBD2 (6 bases). The V end was cut by 8 bases, the J end by 3 bases, with 17 bases between. The CDR3 has 14 amino acids. Germline V gives CDR1 SGHAT, CDR2 FQNNGV. CDR3 region: CASREWRGNYEQYF. The CDR3 DNA reads TGTGCCAGCCGGGAGTGGCGGGGAAACTACGAGCAGTACTTC.

This chain joins TRBV11-2 and TRBJ2-1; 7 bases fit TRBD2. Trimming at V came to 6 bases and at J to 11 bases, leaving 7 bases not matched to a gene. Germline CDR1 and CDR2: SGHAT and FQNNGV. The CDR3 is made up of 12 amino acids. The DNA for the CDR3 is TGTGCCAGCAGTCACCCACTAGCGAAGCAGTTCTTC. Translation: CASSHPLAKQFF.

The chain has TRBV5-6 and TRBJ2-5; D is unresolved. CDR3 length: 14 residues. Germline V gene sequence: CDR1 SGHDT, CDR2 YYEEEE. Trimming pared 1 base from V and 6 bases from J, leaving 13 bases between. DNA of the CDR3: TGTGCCAGCAGCTTGATTCAGGCAGAAAAGACCCAGTACTTC. Protein product: CASSLIQAEKTQYF. Using reference TRBV5-6 and TRBJ2-5 for the parts outside the CDR3, the full variable domain is DAGVTQSPTHLIKTRGQQVTLRCSPKSGHDTVSWYQQALGQGPQFIFQYYEEEERQRGNFPDRFSGHQFPNYSSELNVNALLLGDSALYLCASSLIQAEKTQYFGPGTRLLVL.

This chain joins TRBV15 and TRBJ2-7; D possibly corresponds to TRBD1 (6 bases). V lost 0 bases, J lost 5 bases, and 14 bases lay in between. Germline V CDR1 and CDR2: LNHNV, YYDKDF (reference sequence). The CDR3 length is 15 residues. CDR3: CATSREENRAHEQYF. The CDR3 DNA sequence: TGTGCCACCAGCAGAGAGGAGAACAGGGCCCACGAGCAGTACTTC.

The chain combines TRBV7-6 with TRBJ1-2; D is unresolved. The CDR3 runs to 15 residues. The ends were cut back, 1 base at V and 5 bases at J, with 14 bases in the middle. CDR1 and CDR2 from the germline V gene are SGHVS and FNYEAQ. The CDR3 loop reads CASSLVEGIGYGYTF. The CDR3, as DNA: TGTGCCAGCAGCTTAGTAGAGGGTATAGGATATGGCTACACCTTC.

The V gene is TRBV5-8, the J gene TRBJ2-7, with TRBD1 matching 7 bases. The junction had 13 bases not matched to a gene; V was cut back by 0 bases and J by 1 base. CDR1 and CDR2 (germline): SGHTS, YDEGEE. The CDR3 runs to 18 residues. CDR3 loop: CASSLGPLRDSESYEQYF. Here the CDR3 DNA reads TGTGCCAGCAGCTTGGGACCGCTAAGGGACAGCGAGTCCTACGAGCAGTACTTC.

This chain links TRBV4-3 with TRBJ1-5, with D possibly TRBD1 on 5 matching bases. Per germline, CDR1 LGHNA and CDR2 YSLEER. Trimming took off 4 bases at V and 5 bases at J, with 24 bases between the two ends. This CDR3 has 18 amino acids. The CDR3 DNA reads TGCGCCAGCAGCCGGAAGGTCGGGGGGGGTCGTTTGTATCAGCCCCAGCATTTT. Its protein product is CASSRKVGGGRLYQPQHF.

This chain links TRBV5-1 with TRBJ2-1; 8 nucleotides align to TRBD2. The CDR3 is 14 amino acids. CDR1 is SGHRS, CDR2 YFSETQ, per germline. Unmatched junction bases numbered 1, after V lost 5 bases and J lost 0 bases. The CDR3 DNA follows: TGCGCCAGCAGTGGACTAGCCTCCTACAATGAGCAGTTCTTC. Translation gives CASSGLASYNEQFF.

The V call is TRBV14, the J call TRBJ1-6, with D tentatively TRBD1 (5 bases). The CDR3 sequence is 15 residues long. V was trimmed by 2 bases and J by 8 bases, leaving 13 bases between them. From germline, CDR1 is SGHDN and CDR2 FVKESK. CDR3 bases: TGTGCCAGCAGCCAACTCAGGGCGGGGGATTCACCCCTCCACTTT. Its translation: CASSQLRAGDSPLHF. Together with reference TRBV14 and TRBJ1-6, the CDR3 gives the full variable domain: EAGVTQFPSHSVIEKGQTVTLRCDPISGHDNLYWYRRVMGKEIKFLLHFVKESKQDESGMPNNRFLAERTGGTYSTLKVQPAELEDSGVYFCASSQLRAGDSPLHFGNGTRLTVT.